These 9 T cell receptor beta chains originate from one sample sequenced in a study of Ad26.COV2.S vaccination and SARS-CoV-2 variants. Treatment defined: 19 received Ad26.COV2.S at low or high dose, single or two shots; about 5 received placebo; per-sample allocation not given. After the first vaccine or placebo injection, samples were drawn on day 63. Assay: immunoSEQ multiplex PCR; the TCRdb copy retains only in-frame clones and omits some. This sample has around 340,000 clones, with around nine tenths found just once. Sequences were derived from peripheral blood, sampled in a trial of Ad26.COV2.S vaccine versus placebo. These receptors originate from a person between 18 and 59 years old who received the Ad26.COV2.S COVID-19 vaccine or a placebo.

This chain connects TRBV24-1 to TRBJ1-1; TRBD1 aligns across 7 bases. Trimming at V came to 7 bases and at J to 4 bases, leaving 8 bases not matched to a gene. This CDR3 spans 14 amino acids. Germline V gene lookup returns CDR1 KGHDR and CDR2 SFDVKD. In nucleotides, the CDR3 is TGTGCCACCAGACCGGGACAGCGCGGCACTGAAGCTTTCTTT. Protein sequence: CATRPGQRGTEAFF.

The chain recombines TRBV9 with TRBJ2-2; a weak D match, TRBD2 (6 bases). The germline V gene has CDR1 SGDLS and CDR2 YYNGEE. Trimming shortened V by 0 bases and J by 7 bases, and 7 bases separated the two germline ends. The CDR3 covers 13 residues. Here the CDR3 reads CASSVASVGELFF. CDR3 nucleotides: TGTGCCAGCAGCGTAGCTAGCGTCGGGGAGCTGTTTTTT. Drawing the rest from reference TRBV9 and TRBJ2-2, the complete variable domain is DSGVTQTPKHLITATGQRVTLRCSPRSGDLSVYWYQQSLDQGLQFLIQYYNGEERAKGNILERFSAQQFPDLHSELNLSSLELGDSALYFCASSVASVGELFFGEGSRLTVL.

This chain uses TRBV5-8 with TRBJ1-6; 8 nucleotides align to TRBD1. Germline CDR1 reads SGHTS; CDR2 reads YDEGEE. V gave up 2 bases and J gave up 7 bases; unmatched junction bases: 2. The CDR3 runs 14 residues. DNA for the CDR3: TGTGCCAGCAGCTTCGGGACAGGCAATTCACCCCTCCACTTT. Protein: CASSFGTGNSPLHF.

The V call is TRBV4-1, the J call TRBJ1-1, with TRBD1 matching over 9 bases. J gave up 1 base and V 4 bases, and 7 bases lay outside the gene matches. The length of the CDR3 is 16 residues. Germline-derived CDR1 and CDR2 are MGHRA and YSYEKL. Here the CDR3 reads CASSRTTGQGNTEAFF. The CDR3 DNA reads TGCGCCAGCAGCCGAACTACGGGACAGGGGAACACTGAAGCTTTCTTT.

A few counts support this clone. This chain links TRBV4-2 with TRBJ1-6; 9 bases map to TRBD1. Trimming cost V 0 bases and J 6 bases; bases outside gene matches: 3. The CDR3 covers 16 residues. In germline, CDR1 is LGHNA, CDR2 YNFKEQ. The CDR3 DNA reads TGTGCCAGCAGCCAAGATCGGGACAGGGCTAATTCACCCCTCCACTTT. Amino acids: CASSQDRDRANSPLHF.

V and J are TRBV5-1 and TRBJ2-1, with 8 positions matching TRBD2. Trimming at V came to 0 bases and at J to 1 base, leaving 3 bases not matched to a gene. CDR3 length: 16 amino acids. Germline assignment: CDR1 SGHRS and CDR2 YFSETQ. The CDR3 region is CASSLEAGASYNEQFF. CDR3 DNA: TGCGCCAGCAGCTTGGAAGCGGGAGCTTCCTACAATGAGCAGTTCTTC.

The CDR3 coding sequence is TGTGCCAGCAGCTTAGGCGCTAGCGGGGGTCTTTCTAGCACAGATACGCAGTATTTT. It encodes CASSLGASGGLSSTDTQYF. The chain employs TRBV7-8 and TRBJ2-3, with 10 nucleotides matching TRBD2. Germline assignment: CDR1 SGHVS and CDR2 FQNEAQ. The CDR3 covers 19 residues. V was pared by 1 base and J by 0 bases, with 10 bases of the junction left unmatched.

This sequence joins TRBV6-5 and TRBJ1-3; D gene unclear. V was trimmed by 0 bases and J by 0 bases, leaving 9 bases between them. This CDR3 has 16 residues. Germline values: CDR1 MNHEY, CDR2 SVGAGI. Written as DNA, the CDR3 is TGTGCCAGCAGTTACTCCGGGAAGAGCTCTGGAAACACCATATATTTT. The encoded protein is CASSYSGKSSGNTIYF.

This chain uses TRBV7-9 with TRBJ2-2; 8 bases align to TRBD1. Trimming cost V 2 bases and J 6 bases; bases outside gene matches: 8. CDR1 is SEHNR, CDR2 FQNEAQ, per germline (reference sequence). The CDR3 sequence is 16 residues long. The CDR3 loop is CASSLPAGGIAGELFF. CDR3 bases: TGTGCCAGCAGCTTACCGGCAGGGGGCATTGCCGGGGAGCTGTTTTTT.